The 28 T cell receptor beta chains below were found in one sample sequenced in a study of blood T cells in healthy people across ages. Together with a sample-barcoded 5' primer, a J-beta primer mix was included in a second PCR lasting about 6 to 11 cycles. Each CDR3 protein is one row after TCRdb ran MiXCR on the 5' RACE reads. Of about 700,000 distinct CDR3 sequences listed, roughly 32% are singletons. The sequenced sample consisted of blood. These TCRs come from a woman older than 75 in good health.

V and J are TRBV5-1 and TRBJ2-1; possible D gene TRBD2, 6 bases. Germline CDR1 and CDR2: SGHRS and YFSETQ. With 0 bases removed from V and 10 bases from J, the gap between germline ends came to 17 bases. The CDR3 consists of 15 residues. The CDR3, as DNA: TGCGCCAGCAGCTTGGGGAGGGATGCGTCACGCGAGCAGTTCTTC. Its translation is CASSLGRDASREQFF.

V gene TRBV7-8 combines with J gene TRBJ2-4, with 11 bases identical to TRBD1. The DNA end is more similar to TRBJ2-7, so the J call may be wrong. CDR1 SGHVS and CDR2 FQNEAQ come from the germline V gene. CDR3 length: 16 residues. CDR3: CASSATGTGGGYEQYF. The CDR3 nucleotides are TGTGCCAGCAGCGCGACCGGGACAGGGGGAGGTTACGAGCAGTACTTC.

This rearrangement joins TRBV29-1 to TRBJ2-5; 9 nucleotides line up with TRBD1. Germline V gene sequence: CDR1 SQVTM, CDR2 ANQGSEA. CDR3 length: 14 amino acids. The V gene end was trimmed by 6 bases and the J gene end by 0 bases; junction bases not matched to a gene: 5. CDR3 region: CSVNRGLYQETQYF. For the CDR3, the DNA is TGCAGCGTAAACAGGGGGCTATACCAAGAGACCCAGTACTTC.

This sequence joins TRBV20-1 and TRBJ1-4; 7 nucleotides align to TRBD1. The CDR3 runs 14 residues. CDR1 and CDR2 from the germline V gene are DFQATT and SNEGSKA (reference sequence). V gave up 1 base and J gave up 6 bases; unmatched junction bases: 5. The CDR3 nucleotides are TGCAGTGCTAGAGTTGAGGGGGCGGATGAAAAACTGTTTTTT. Translation gives CSARVEGADEKLFF.

Ten or more counts support this clonotype. V is TRBV20-1 and J is TRBJ2-1; 9 nucleotides line up with TRBD2. The CDR3 contains 15 residues. CDR1 and CDR2 (germline): DFQATT, SNEGSKA (reference sequence). V dropped 6 bases and J dropped 4; count of bases not matched to a gene: 10. CDR3 coding DNA: TGCAGTGCCCCCTCTGGGACTAGCCGGTACAATGAGCAGTTCTTC. It is translated as CSAPSGTSRYNEQFF.

Ten or more counts support this clonotype. CDR3 DNA sequence: TGTGCCAGCAGCCGACCAAGCGGGGTCTCCTACAATGAGCAGTTCTTC. Residues: CASSRPSGVSYNEQFF. The rearrangement joins TRBV9 to TRBJ2-1, with TRBD2 identical over 7 bases. The V gene's germline CDR1 is SGDLS and CDR2 YYNGEE. This CDR3 is built from 16 residues. V shed 4 bases and J 0 bases; nucleotides not matched to a gene: 7.

V usage is TRBV4-1 and J usage is TRBJ1-3, with D hard to call. V was pared by 6 bases and J by 6 bases, with 18 bases between. This CDR3 is 15 amino acids long. Germline-derived CDR1 and CDR2 are MGHRA and YSYEKL. The CDR3 nucleotides read TGCGCCAGCAGGAAAGAGGGTGTCGGAGCAAACACCATATATTTT. As protein: CASRKEGVGANTIYF.

This clonotype has only one observation. A much more abundant neighbour one base away suggests this may be a read error. This sequence joins TRBV29-1 and TRBJ1-5, with a weak D call TRBD1 (5 bases). Germline V gene lookup returns CDR1 SQVTM and CDR2 ANQGSEA. The CDR3 loop spans 13 amino acids. The CDR3 here is CSVETGHNQPRHF. CDR3 bases: TGCAGCGTTGAAACAGGCCACAACCAGCCCCGGCATTTT.

Turning to this clonotype: One base away lies a much larger clone, so this may be a sequencing read error. The rearrangement joins TRBV20-1 to TRBJ2-3, with D perhaps matching TRBD2 (6 bases). V was clipped by 8 bases and J by 2 bases, with 20 bases between them. Germline V CDR1 and CDR2: DFQATT, SNEGSKA (reference sequence). This CDR3 has 15 amino acids. The CDR3 coding sequence is TGCAGTACTACCCCCGTTAGCGGATACACAGATACGCAGTATTTT. This sequence encodes CSTTPVSGYTDTQYF.

With regard to this clonotype: This could be a read error, since a much larger clone is one nucleotide away. This chain connects TRBV6-1 to TRBJ2-5; the D is unclear. The CDR3 is 13 residues long. V gave up 11 bases and J gave up 5 bases, with 18 bases separating them. Germline V gene sequence: CDR1 MNHNS, CDR2 SASEGT. As DNA, the CDR3 is TGTGCCGGCGGTCAAGGAAGATACGAGACCCAGTACTTC. Translating it yields CAGGQGRYETQYF.

This clonotype was detected ten times or more. The chain joins TRBV7-2 to TRBJ1-2, with D tentatively TRBD1 (6 bases). The CDR3 length is 12 residues. The V gene lost 5 bases and the J gene lost 8 bases, with 12 bases spanning the gap. CDR1 and CDR2 (germline): SGHTA, FQGNSA. In nucleotides, the CDR3 is TGTGCCAGCAGCGTGAACAGGGAAGGCTACACCTTC. Translation: CASSVNREGYTF. Looking up the rest from reference TRBV7-2 and TRBJ1-2 gives the full variable domain: GAGVSQSPSNKVTEKGKDVELRCDPISGHTALYWYRQSLGQGLEFLIYFQGNSAPDKSGLPSDRFSAERTGGSVSTLTIQRTQQEDSAVYLCASSVNREGYTFGSGTRLTVV.

This clonotype was picked up many times. V usage is TRBV27 and J usage is TRBJ2-7; D not certain. Germline CDR1 MNHEY, CDR2 SMNVEV (reference sequence). The length of the CDR3 is 15 residues. Trimming removed 3 bases from V and 6 bases from J, with 18 bases in between. CDR3 in amino acids: CASSLTHPEVSEQYF. In DNA form, the CDR3 reads TGTGCCAGCAGTTTGACCCATCCCGAGGTTTCCGAGCAGTACTTC.

This clonotype has just a few counts. A single base separates this from a much larger clone, so it may be a read error. The chain carries TRBV5-1 and TRBJ2-3, with 7 bases aligning to TRBD2. Germline lookup yields CDR1 SGHRS and CDR2 YFSETQ. CDR3 size: 15 residues. The V gene end was trimmed by 2 bases and the J gene end by 4 bases; junction bases not matched to a gene: 7. The CDR3 nucleotides read TGCGCCAGCAGCTTTGCGGGGGAGGGTTCAGATACGCAGTATTTT. Translation gives CASSFAGEGSDTQYF.

This clonotype was recorded many times. This chain joins TRBV5-1 and TRBJ2-7; the D is unclear. V was trimmed by 3 bases and J by 1 base, leaving 5 bases between them. The CDR3 contains 12 residues. Germline CDR1 is SGHRS and CDR2 is YFSETQ. The CDR3 sequence: CASSYQSYEQYF. CDR3 nucleotide sequence: TGCGCCAGCAGCTATCAGTCCTACGAGCAGTACTTC.

This clonotype was detected ten times or more. This rearrangement joins TRBV20-1 to TRBJ2-3, with a tentative D call TRBD1 (6 bases). The germline V gene encodes CDR1 DFQATT and CDR2 SNEGSKA (reference sequence). The V and J ends lost 5 bases and 0 bases respectively, with 15 bases between them. The CDR3 loop spans 15 amino acids. CDR3 DNA: TGCAGTGCTCCTACTTACAGGGAGAGCACAGATACGCAGTATTTT. Its translation: CSAPTYRESTDTQYF.

As to this clonotype: Being one base from a much bigger clone, this may be a read error. The chain couples TRBV4-2 to TRBJ2-7, with 8 bases that match TRBD2. Germline V lookup: CDR1 LGHNA, CDR2 YNFKEQ. The CDR3 extends over 15 amino acids. With V trimmed by 2 bases and J by 4 bases, 7 bases remained unmatched. The chain's CDR3 is CASSQQAGEGYEQYF. The CDR3 DNA is TGTGCCAGCAGCCAACAAGCGGGGGAGGGATACGAGCAGTACTTC.

As regards this clonotype: A read error may be the cause here, since a much bigger clone is one base away. The chain combines TRBV25-1 with TRBJ2-1, with D possibly TRBD2 on 6 matching bases. Trimming took off 3 bases at V and 13 bases at J, with 16 bases between the two ends. The length of the CDR3 is 13 residues. Germline-derived CDR1 and CDR2 are MGHDK and SYGVNS. The chain's CDR3 is CASSDGGWETQFF. The CDR3 bases are TGTGCCAGCAGTGATGGAGGGTGGGAGACCCAGTTCTTC.

This clonotype has a count of ten or more. The chain has TRBV7-2 and TRBJ1-1; D unresolved. Germline CDR1 reads SGHTA; CDR2 reads FQGNSA. CDR3 size: 17 residues. V gave up 0 bases and J gave up 1 base, with 15 bases separating them. The CDR3 sequence is CASSLAPSGRKNTEAFF. CDR3 coding DNA: TGTGCCAGCAGCTTAGCGCCAAGTGGCCGGAAGAACACTGAAGCTTTCTTT. Full variable domain (rest looked up from reference TRBV7-2 and TRBJ1-1): GAGVSQSPSNKVTEKGKDVELRCDPISGHTALYWYRQSLGQGLEFLIYFQGNSAPDKSGLPSDRFSAERTGGSVSTLTIQRTQQEDSAVYLCASSLAPSGRKNTEAFFGQGTRLTVV.

This clonotype occurred many times. The chain carries TRBV7-2 and TRBJ2-7; maybe TRBD2 (6 bases). Germline CDR1 reads SGHTA; CDR2 reads FQGNSA. This CDR3 is built from 14 residues. V was pared by 5 bases and J by 7 bases, with 18 bases between. The CDR3: CASSLGTARGEQYF. CDR3 bases: TGTGCCAGCAGCCTCGGGACTGCGCGAGGTGAGCAGTACTTC.

This clonotype has a count of ten or more. The J gene is TRBJ2-3, the V gene TRBV5-1; D is possibly TRBD1 or TRBD2 (5 bases each). Germline V gene lookup returns CDR1 SGHRS and CDR2 YFSETQ. The V and J ends lost 5 bases and 2 bases respectively, with 9 bases between them. The length of the CDR3 is 13 residues. The DNA of the CDR3 is TGCGCCAGCAGACCGGGGACCACAGATACGCAGTATTTT. This translates into CASRPGTTDTQYF.

This clonotype was counted at least ten times. The chain recombines TRBV6-6 with TRBJ2-7; 7 nucleotides match TRBD2. The V gene's germline CDR1 is MNHNY and CDR2 SVGAGI (reference sequence). There are 11 residues in the CDR3. Trimming at V came to 7 bases and at J to 6 bases, leaving 3 bases not matched to a gene. DNA for the CDR3: TGTGCCAGCAAAGGCGGGGGCGAGCAGTACTTC. The encoded protein is CASKGGGEQYF.

A note on this clonotype: This sequence may be a read error, since a much larger clone differs from it by one base. V and J are TRBV20-1 and TRBJ2-1; D is possibly TRBD1 (6 bases). The assigned J gene may be wrong: the sequence end matches TRBJ2-7 better. The CDR3 contains 14 residues. Germline lookup yields CDR1 DFQATT and CDR2 SNEGSKA (reference sequence). The chain's CDR3 is CSVKAYTGYNEQYF. The CDR3, as DNA: TGCAGTGTCAAAGCATACACAGGGTACAATGAGCAGTACTTC.

A word on this clonotype: This may be a read error: a much more frequent sequence differs by one nucleotide. V gene TRBV27 combines with J gene TRBJ2-7; D might be TRBD1 or TRBD2, each matching 5 bases. The CDR3 loop spans 14 amino acids. CDR1 is MNHEY, CDR2 SMNVEV, per germline (reference sequence). Deletions cut 8 bases from V and 3 bases from J, with 17 bases between. The DNA of the CDR3 is TGTGCCAGCCGTCCGCCCGGGACCAACTACGAGCAGTACTTC. Its protein product is CASRPPGTNYEQYF.

Many counts were recorded for this clonotype. The chain employs TRBV6-2 or TRBV6-3 and TRBJ2-7, with 7 bases lining up with TRBD2. CDR3 size: 16 residues. Germline V gene lookup returns CDR1 MNHEY and CDR2 SVGEGT. Trimming removed 5 bases from V and 6 bases from J; junction bases left unmatched: 16. CDR3 residues: CASSRGDRPADGEQYF. The CDR3 region has the DNA TGTGCCAGCAGTCGGGGGGACCGACCGGCAGATGGCGAGCAGTACTTC.

In this sample, this clonotype turned up a few times. This clone may be a read error of a much larger clone one base away. The chain joins TRBV5-1 to TRBJ2-3; D unresolved. Germline V lookup: CDR1 SGHRS, CDR2 YFSETQ. The CDR3 length is 14 residues. The V and J ends lost 6 bases and 0 bases respectively, with 11 bases between them. CDR3 sequence: CASTNKTSTDTQYF. The CDR3 DNA reads as TGCGCCAGCACCAACAAGACCAGCACAGATACGCAGTATTTT.

In this sample, this clonotype turned up a few times. The J gene is TRBJ2-1, the V gene TRBV27; 9 bases align to TRBD1. Germline V CDR1 and CDR2: MNHEY, SMNVEV (reference sequence). V lost 4 bases, J lost 6 bases, and 7 bases stayed unmatched. This CDR3 is built from 15 residues. As DNA, the CDR3 is TGTGCCAGCAGTTCCACAGCGACAGGGGGCAATGAGCAGTTCTTC. This translates into CASSSTATGGNEQFF.

Only a few counts were recorded for this clonotype. The chain joins TRBV14 to TRBJ2-2; 10 nucleotides agree with TRBD1. The germline CDR1 and CDR2 sequences are SGHDN and FVKESK. The CDR3 is 16 residues long. V lost 4 bases, J lost 1 base, and 3 bases stayed unmatched. The CDR3 nucleotides are TGTGCCAGCAGCCTGAGGACAGGGGGGAACACCGGGGAGCTGTTTTTT. It is translated as CASSLRTGGNTGELFF. The full variable domain, its missing parts supplied by reference TRBV14 and TRBJ2-2, is EAGVTQFPSHSVIEKGQTVTLRCDPISGHDNLYWYRRVMGKEIKFLLHFVKESKQDESGMPNNRFLAERTGGTYSTLKVQPAELEDSGVYFCASSLRTGGNTGELFFGEGSRLTVL.

Regarding this clonotype: One base away lies a much larger clone, so this may be a sequencing read error. The gene calls are TRBV15 and TRBJ1-1; 10 bases agree with TRBD1. CDR1 is LNHNV and CDR2 is YYDKDF in the germline V gene (reference sequence). V shed 1 base and J 5 bases; nucleotides not matched to a gene: 7. This CDR3 is 16 amino acids long. The CDR3 DNA reads TGTGCCACCAGCAGAGTCGTCGGGACAGGGGTAACTGAAGCTTTCTTT. Encoded protein: CATSRVVGTGVTEAFF.